This T cell receptor beta chain was sequenced in a study of cytomegalovirus exposure and HLA in healthy donors (dated by TCRdb to about 2017). Looking at the study overall: An earlier analysis of roughly 630 of the donors reported 250 to 300 Gb of sequence data and roughly 100 million unique TCR beta sequences from 150 million to 200 million T cells. Typing coverage varied by locus: about 620-630 donors for A, B, C, DRB1 and DQB1; roughly 500 for DQA1; around 610 for DPA1; roughly 450 for DPB1. In an earlier analysis of 587 of the donors, high-throughput TCR beta sequencing was used to judge whether each TCR beta V gene segment behaved as functional or pseudogenic. The genetic ancestry cluster associated with self-reported Caucasian donors included 65% to 90% of the 398 genotyped donors. An early release that covered roughly 600 HLA-typed donors contained 250 to 350 gigabases of sequencing data and 75 million to 100 million unique TCR sequences. Class I and class II HLA loci were covered by the typing at four-digit resolution. Several DR-DQ haplotypes were handled as single units for association and clustering because linkage in the cohort was strong. A later genetic analysis took genome-wide SNP genotypes for about 60% of the roughly 670 donors and used that subset as a discovery cohort. Donor age, sex, ethnicity and CMV serostatus were compiled together with the repertoire data. Rather than drawing on any new phenotypic data, the later analysis identified candidate immune exposures from TCR beta sequences and the way those sequences occurred across donors. To study patterns of TCR occurrence, a later analysis re-analyzed previously published TCR beta repertoires from under 750 donors and added high-resolution HLA genotyping. Among around 400 genotyped donors of the cohort, an average of about 240,000 unique TCR beta nucleotide sequences were sequenced per donor, about a sixth of them non-productive. Besides the first cohort of roughly 700 subjects, a separate validation cohort made up of 120 different subjects was used. The study combined high-throughput TCR immunosequencing, statistical association of individual TCRs with disease status, and machine learning to predict cytomegalovirus infection status. The study used immunosequencing to profile the T cell repertoires of under 700 subjects and linked those repertoires to cytomegalovirus serostatus. All discovery cohort repertoires had been generated on a single sequencing platform. The study aimed to test whether cataloging public T cell receptors could reveal signatures of past pathogen exposure.

Libraries came from the immunoSEQ multiplex PCR assay. For the multiplex PCR, a mixture combining 60 forward primers for TCR Vbeta segments and 13 reverse primers for TCR Jbeta segments was used. A multiplex PCR assay on genomic DNA amplified the CDR3 region of rearranged TCR beta genes. The Illumina HiSeq System was used to sequence the amplified TCR beta libraries as 87-base-pair reads. Regarding the original processing steps: A later analysis tallied 80 million to 95 million unique TCR beta chains across the 600 to 700 repertoires, and some 12 million of those chains were shared by two or more donors. Raw reads were error-corrected and collapsed into unique sequences by a nearest-neighbor algorithm in which closely related sequences were merged to remove PCR and sequencing errors. Alignment of CDR3 sequences to IMGT reference sequences was used to assign V, D and J gene segments. Each retained sequence needed at least a six-nucleotide match to both a V gene segment and a J gene segment. Rearrangements were classified as productive when the CDR3 lacked stop codons and remained in frame with V and J, and all other rearrangements were classified as non-productive. Following IMGT convention, CDR3 was defined as the stretch from the second conserved V-encoded cysteine to the conserved J-encoded phenylalanine. The earlier analysis of about 640 of the donors excluded any sequence lacking an unambiguous match to a single V gene segment. In an earlier analysis of a few hundred of the donors, V segments were called functional above 56.7% productive rearrangements and were called segregating when the between-donor standard deviation exceeded 5%. A statistical classification framework was developed to diagnose cytomegalovirus status using the catalog of TCR beta chain sequences. In a later analysis, V and J genes were assigned by comparing TCR nucleotide sequences against IMGT/GENE-DB human TR gene sequences. Using the TCRdist pipeline, a later analysis assigned CDR3 sequences along with most-parsimonious VDJ recombination scenarios. In a later analysis, each TCR beta chain was defined by its CDR3 amino acid sequence together with its V-gene family, and reads lacking a unique V-gene family were excluded. In a later analysis, approximately 590 highly shared, low-generation-probability nucleotide sequences were removed to address suspected cross-contamination and a sequencing artifact. In a later analysis, a clonal expansion index was calculated for each public chain from normalized within-repertoire ranks of inferred template counts. In a later analysis, generation probabilities were computed with a VDJ recombination model fitted to out-of-frame rearrangements, and the resulting probabilities were checked against IGoR. A later analysis scored TCR-TCR, TCR-HLA and TCR-CMV co-occurrence with hypergeometric tests, applying a repertoire-size bias correction to TCR pairs. To estimate false discovery rates, a later analysis permuted the HLA or CMV assignments 20 times. A later analysis grouped co-occurring TCRs with DBSCAN, adding TCRdist sequence similarity when clustering within HLA-allele-positive subsets. For co-occurrence clustering, repertoires with fewer than 30,000 or more than 120,000 public chains were excluded, along with 5 or 6 repertoires with anomalous nucleotide sharing. The immuneACCESS repertoire file appears here via TCRdb, limited to in-frame rearrangements. These files lack a portion of the clones; in checked studies, under half of the deficit traces to unresolved V genes, and the cause of the others is not known. The V and J calls and clone size are taken from that table; D and trimming were inferred from the DNA. The sample has about 200,000 clones on record, 82% of them singletons. Around 6.3% of the sample is taken by the ten largest.

Beyond this particular receptor, the publication reports: At a false discovery rate of 0.05, a later analysis linked 16,951 TCR beta sequences to specific HLA alleles. This cohort had only TCR beta chains sequenced, and the lack of alpha or paired-chain data limited which features could be detected. In a later genetic analysis, fewer N-insertions in productive TCRs were reported among donors in an Asian-associated ancestry cluster than the 666-donor mean. Roughly uniform sequencing depth across donors was assumed in presence/absence analyses, although this assumption may not hold. It was suggested by the authors that the approach could potentially be generalized to other disease states and immunological phenotypes. A total of 150 to 200 TCR beta chains were listed by the study as associated with cytomegalovirus. When HLA alleles, especially DR and DQ, strongly co-occurred, attributing TCR associations to individual alleles was difficult. In a later analysis, HLA-associated TCR beta chains were found to be more clonally expanded and to have lower generation probabilities than equally common non-associated chains. Immune exposure information for the cohort was limited to CMV serostatus. The classifier was reported to diagnose cytomegalovirus status with high specificity and sensitivity in both the original and validation cohorts. The earlier analysis of approximately 540 of the donors excluded approximately 17 rarely observed V segments, including chromosome 9 orphons, because counts were too low. Correlated functional status among segregating V segments might be attributable to linkage disequilibrium, but an unknown experimental factor could not be ruled out. Most CMV-associated TCR beta chains appeared to be HLA-restricted in a later analysis, and the HLA associations seemed to be driven largely by CMV exposure. Three of the identified cytomegalovirus-associated TCR beta chains were confirmed in vitro to be specific for cytomegalovirus antigens. In a later genetic analysis, a missense DCLRE1C variant was associated with V-gene and J-gene trimming of TCR beta chains, and the association was replicated in an independent cohort. In an earlier analysis of around 600 of the donors, most TCR beta V segments appeared in productive rearrangements about 90% or about 30% of the time, broadly matching IMGT annotations. The sequencing pipeline was judged likely to have produced a cluster of highly shared sequence variants as a technical artifact. In a later analysis, the rate of TCR association differed among HLA loci, with DRB1 alleles having the most associated TCRs and HLA-C alleles having the fewest. A further reported finding was that TCR beta sequences accurately predicted the HLA-A and HLA-B alleles for most subjects in the first cohort. A later analysis reported that several top co-occurrence clusters appeared linked to parvovirus B19, influenza, CMV and Epstein-Barr virus. Because HLA typing was missing for some donors at each locus, association tests included only the typed subset. Most TCR sequences were observed very rarely across donors, whereas some public TCRs were present in many individuals.

This clone was recorded once. Its target antigen remains unknown. One base away there is no much larger clone; base qualities are not given. The cohort was made up of 666 healthy bone marrow donors. Cohort members were all nominally healthy when sampled, although unrecorded immune exposures were likely present. The donor was CMV seropositive and was included in the group of 250 to 350 seropositive cohort members. Each donor provided a peripheral blood sample, and peripheral blood mononuclear cells were used for TCR beta sequencing. The Qiagen DNeasy Blood Extraction Kit was used to extract genomic DNA from the blood cell samples. The receptor was derived from a woman between 50 and 59 years old in good health and CMV-seropositive. The specimen was PBMCs.

DNA sequence: TGTGCCAGCAGCTTAGACGCGGGGCCCAACTATGGCTACACCTTC. Its coded protein is CASSLDAGPNYGYTF. The receptor chain draws on TRBV7-2 and TRBJ1-2; a tentative D match to TRBD1 spans 5 bases. Trimming removed 1 base from V and 2 bases from J, leaving 11 bases between the germline ends. Spanning cysteine to phenylalanine, the CDR3 consists of 15 amino acids. The CDR3 DNA has 45 bases and is translated from base 1. The germline V gene provides CDR1 SGHTA and CDR2 FQGNSA.